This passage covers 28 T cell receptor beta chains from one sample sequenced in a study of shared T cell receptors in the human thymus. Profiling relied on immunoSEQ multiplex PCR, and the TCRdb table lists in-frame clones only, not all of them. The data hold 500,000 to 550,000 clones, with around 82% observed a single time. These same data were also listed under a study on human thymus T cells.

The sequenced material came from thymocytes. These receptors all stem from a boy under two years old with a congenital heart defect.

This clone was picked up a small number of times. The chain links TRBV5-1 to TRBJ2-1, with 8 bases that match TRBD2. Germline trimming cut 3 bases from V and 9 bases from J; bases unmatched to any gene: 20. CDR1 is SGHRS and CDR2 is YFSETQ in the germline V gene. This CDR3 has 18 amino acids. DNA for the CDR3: TGCGCCAGCAGCTCACAGGGAATGGGAGTCCCGGGGGGGGCTGAGCAGTTCTTC. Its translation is CASSSQGMGVPGGAEQFF. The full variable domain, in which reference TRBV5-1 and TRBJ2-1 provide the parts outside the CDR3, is KAGVTQTPRYLIKTRGQQVTLSCSPISGHRSVSWYQQTPGQGLQFLFEYFSETQRNKGNFPGRFSGRQFSNSRSEMNVSTLELGDSALYLCASSSQGMGVPGGAEQFFGPGTRLTVL.

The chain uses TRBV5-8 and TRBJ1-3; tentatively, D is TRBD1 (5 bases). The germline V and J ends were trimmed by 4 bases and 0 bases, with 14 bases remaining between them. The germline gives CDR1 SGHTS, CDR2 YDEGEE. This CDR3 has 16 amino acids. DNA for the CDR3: TGTGCCAGCAGCCCGGGGGACTGGAGCTCTGGAAACACCATATATTTT. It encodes CASSPGDWSSGNTIYF.

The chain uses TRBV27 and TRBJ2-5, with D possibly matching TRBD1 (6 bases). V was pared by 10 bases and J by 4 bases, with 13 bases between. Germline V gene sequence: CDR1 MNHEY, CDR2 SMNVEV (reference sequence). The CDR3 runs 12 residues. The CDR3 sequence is CATGWTVETQYF. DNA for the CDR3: TGTGCCACCGGGTGGACAGTAGAGACCCAGTACTTC.

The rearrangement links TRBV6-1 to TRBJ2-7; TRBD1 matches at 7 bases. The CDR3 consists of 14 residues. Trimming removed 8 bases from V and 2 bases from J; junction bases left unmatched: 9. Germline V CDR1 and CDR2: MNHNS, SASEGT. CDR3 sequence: CASASGQGAYEQYF. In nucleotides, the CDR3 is TGTGCCAGCGCGTCTGGGCAGGGGGCCTACGAGCAGTACTTC.

CDR3 bases: TGCGCCAGCAGTATGGTAGGAGGTGGCTACACCTTC. Its protein product is CASSMVGGGYTF. This chain links TRBV10-2 with TRBJ1-2; unclear D gene. The V end lost 5 bases, the J end lost 7 bases, and 11 bases lay between the germline ends. CDR1 and CDR2 from the germline V gene are WSHSY and SAAADI. The CDR3 covers 12 residues.

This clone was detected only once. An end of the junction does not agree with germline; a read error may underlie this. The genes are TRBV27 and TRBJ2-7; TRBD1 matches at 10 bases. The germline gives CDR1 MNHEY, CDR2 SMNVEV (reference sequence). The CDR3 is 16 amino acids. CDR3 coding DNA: TGTGCCAGCAGTCAGGGGACAGGGGAAAGCTTTTACGAGCAGTGCTTC. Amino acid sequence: CASSQGTGESFYEQCF.

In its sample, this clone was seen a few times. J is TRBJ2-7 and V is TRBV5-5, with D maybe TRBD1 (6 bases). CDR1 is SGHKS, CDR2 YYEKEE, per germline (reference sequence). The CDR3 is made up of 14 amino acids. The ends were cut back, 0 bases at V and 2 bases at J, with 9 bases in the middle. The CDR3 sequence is CASSLDRVPYEQYF. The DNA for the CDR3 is TGTGCCAGCAGCTTGGACAGGGTACCCTACGAGCAGTACTTC.

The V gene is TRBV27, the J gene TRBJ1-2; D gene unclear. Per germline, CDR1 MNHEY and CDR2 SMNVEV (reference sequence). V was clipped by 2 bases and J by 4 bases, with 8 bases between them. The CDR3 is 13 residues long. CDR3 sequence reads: CASSLRQAYGYTF. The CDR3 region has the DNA TGTGCCAGCAGTTTAAGGCAGGCCTATGGCTACACCTTC.

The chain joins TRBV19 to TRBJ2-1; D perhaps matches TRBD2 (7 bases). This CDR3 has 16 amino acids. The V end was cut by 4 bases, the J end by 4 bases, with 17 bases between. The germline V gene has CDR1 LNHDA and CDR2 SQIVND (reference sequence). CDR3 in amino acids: CASSTRTGGSYNEQFF. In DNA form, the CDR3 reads TGTGCCAGTAGTACACGAACGGGGGGCTCGTACAATGAGCAGTTCTTC.

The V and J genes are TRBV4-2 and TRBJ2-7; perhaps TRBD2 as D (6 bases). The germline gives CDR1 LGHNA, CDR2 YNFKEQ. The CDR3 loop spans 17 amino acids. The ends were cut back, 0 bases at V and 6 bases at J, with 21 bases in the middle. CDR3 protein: CASSQEWGLHPTREQYF. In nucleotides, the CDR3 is TGTGCCAGCAGCCAAGAGTGGGGACTCCACCCGACTCGCGAGCAGTACTTC.

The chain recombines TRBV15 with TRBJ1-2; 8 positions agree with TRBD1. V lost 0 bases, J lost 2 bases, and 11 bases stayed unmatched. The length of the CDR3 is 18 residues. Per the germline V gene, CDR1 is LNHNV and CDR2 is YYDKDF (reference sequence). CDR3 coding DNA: TGTGCCACCAGCAGAGAAGTGGACAGGGATTATAGGAACTATGGCTACACCTTC. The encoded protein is CATSREVDRDYRNYGYTF.

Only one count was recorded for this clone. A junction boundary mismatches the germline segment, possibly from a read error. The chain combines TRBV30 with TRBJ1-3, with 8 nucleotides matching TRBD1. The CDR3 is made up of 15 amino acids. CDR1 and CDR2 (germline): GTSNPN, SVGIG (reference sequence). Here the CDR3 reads CAWVQGADSGSTIYF. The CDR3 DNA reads TGTGCCTGGGTCCAGGGGGCTGACTCTGGAAGCACCATATATTTT.

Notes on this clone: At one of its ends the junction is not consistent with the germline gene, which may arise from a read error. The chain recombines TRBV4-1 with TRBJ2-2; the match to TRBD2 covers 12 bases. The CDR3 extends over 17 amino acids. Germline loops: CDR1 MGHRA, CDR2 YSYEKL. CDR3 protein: CASSDGLAGSKTGELFF. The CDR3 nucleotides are TGCGCCAGCAGCGATGGACTAGCGGGATCGAAAACCGGGGAGCTGTTTTTT.

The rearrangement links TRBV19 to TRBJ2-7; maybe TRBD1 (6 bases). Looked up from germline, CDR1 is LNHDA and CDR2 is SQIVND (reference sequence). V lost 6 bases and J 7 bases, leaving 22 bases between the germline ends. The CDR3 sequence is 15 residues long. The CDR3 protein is CASRPPGHREREQYF. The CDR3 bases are TGTGCCAGTAGACCCCCGGGACATCGGGAAAGGGAGCAGTACTTC.

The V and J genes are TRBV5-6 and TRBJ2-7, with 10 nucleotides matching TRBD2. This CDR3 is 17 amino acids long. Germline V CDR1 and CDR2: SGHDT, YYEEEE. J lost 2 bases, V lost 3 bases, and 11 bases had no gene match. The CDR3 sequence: CASSSGTSEGTTYEQYF. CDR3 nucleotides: TGTGCCAGCAGCTCTGGGACTAGCGAGGGGACTACCTACGAGCAGTACTTC.

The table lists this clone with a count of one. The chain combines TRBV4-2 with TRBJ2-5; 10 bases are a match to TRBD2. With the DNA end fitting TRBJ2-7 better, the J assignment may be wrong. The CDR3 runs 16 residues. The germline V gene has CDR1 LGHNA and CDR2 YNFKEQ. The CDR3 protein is CASSPSVAGGTYEQYF. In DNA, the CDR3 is TGTGCCAGCAGCCCCAGCGTAGCGGGAGGTACCTACGAGCAGTACTTC.

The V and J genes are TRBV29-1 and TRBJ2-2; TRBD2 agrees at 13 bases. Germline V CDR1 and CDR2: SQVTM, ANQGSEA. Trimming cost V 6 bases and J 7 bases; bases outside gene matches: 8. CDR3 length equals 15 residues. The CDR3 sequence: CSVAGTSGTVGELFF. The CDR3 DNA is TGCAGCGTGGCCGGGACTAGCGGGACGGTCGGGGAGCTGTTTTTT.

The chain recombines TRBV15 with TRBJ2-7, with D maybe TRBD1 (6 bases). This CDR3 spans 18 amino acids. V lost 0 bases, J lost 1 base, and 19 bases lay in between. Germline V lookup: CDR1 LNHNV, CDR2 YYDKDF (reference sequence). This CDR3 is CATSRDHPQGRGSYEQYF. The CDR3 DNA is TGTGCCACCAGCAGAGACCACCCCCAGGGCAGGGGATCCTACGAGCAGTACTTC.

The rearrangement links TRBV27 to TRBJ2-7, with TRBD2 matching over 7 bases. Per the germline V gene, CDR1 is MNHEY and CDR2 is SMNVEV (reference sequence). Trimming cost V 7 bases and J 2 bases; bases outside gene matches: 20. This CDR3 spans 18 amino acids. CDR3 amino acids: CASTFRPEVAGGTYEQYF. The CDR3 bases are TGTGCCAGCACTTTTCGCCCTGAGGTAGCGGGTGGGACCTACGAGCAGTACTTC.

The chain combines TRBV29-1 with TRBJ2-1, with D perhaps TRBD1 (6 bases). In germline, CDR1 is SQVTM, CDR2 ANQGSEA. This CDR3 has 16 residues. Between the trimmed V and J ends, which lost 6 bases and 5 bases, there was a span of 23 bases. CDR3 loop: CSVQPGTGWKHNEQFF. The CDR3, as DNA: TGCAGCGTCCAACCGGGCACAGGGTGGAAACACAATGAGCAGTTCTTC.

The CDR3 loop reads CASSSLHGRGTEAFF. DNA of the CDR3: TGTGCCAGCAGCTCCCTTCACGGCCGGGGCACTGAAGCTTTCTTT. The chain links TRBV11-3 to TRBJ1-1; D not certain. The CDR3 runs 15 residues. Germline-derived CDR1 and CDR2 are SGHNT and YENEEA. V was trimmed by 4 bases and J by 4 bases, leaving 16 bases between them.

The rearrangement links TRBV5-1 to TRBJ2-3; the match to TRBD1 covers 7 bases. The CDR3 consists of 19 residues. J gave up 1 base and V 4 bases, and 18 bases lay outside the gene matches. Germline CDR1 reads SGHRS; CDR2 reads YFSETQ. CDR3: CASSARRRGRGNGTDTQYF. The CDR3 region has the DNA TGCGCCAGCAGCGCACGTCGTCGGGGCAGGGGGAACGGCACAGATACGCAGTATTTT.

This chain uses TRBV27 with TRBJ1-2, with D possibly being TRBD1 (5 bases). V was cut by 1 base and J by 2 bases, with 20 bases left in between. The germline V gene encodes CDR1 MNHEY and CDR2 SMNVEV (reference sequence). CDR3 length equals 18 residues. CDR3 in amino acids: CASSLYAPIGQQNYGYTF. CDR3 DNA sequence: TGTGCCAGCAGTTTATACGCCCCGATAGGACAACAAAACTATGGCTACACCTTC.

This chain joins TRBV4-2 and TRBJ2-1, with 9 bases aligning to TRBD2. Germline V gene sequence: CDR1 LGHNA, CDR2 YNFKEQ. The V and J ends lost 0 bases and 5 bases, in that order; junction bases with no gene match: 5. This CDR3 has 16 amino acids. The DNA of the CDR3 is TGTGCCAGCAGCCAAGATCGGGCGGGAGGGGACAATGAGCAGTTCTTC. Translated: CASSQDRAGGDNEQFF.

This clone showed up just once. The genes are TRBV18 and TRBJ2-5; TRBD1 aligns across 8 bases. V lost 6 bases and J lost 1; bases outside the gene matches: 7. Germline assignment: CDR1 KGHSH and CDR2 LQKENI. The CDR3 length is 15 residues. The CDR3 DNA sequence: TGTGCCAGCTCCCGGGACAGGCAAGCCCAAGAGACCCAGTACTTC. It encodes CASSRDRQAQETQYF.

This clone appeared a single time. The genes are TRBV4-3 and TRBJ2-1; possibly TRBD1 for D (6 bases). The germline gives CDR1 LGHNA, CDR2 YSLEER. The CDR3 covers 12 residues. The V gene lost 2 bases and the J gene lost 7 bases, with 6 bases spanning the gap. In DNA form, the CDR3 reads TGCGCCAGCAGCCAACAGGGGAATGAGCAGTTCTTC. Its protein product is CASSQQGNEQFF.

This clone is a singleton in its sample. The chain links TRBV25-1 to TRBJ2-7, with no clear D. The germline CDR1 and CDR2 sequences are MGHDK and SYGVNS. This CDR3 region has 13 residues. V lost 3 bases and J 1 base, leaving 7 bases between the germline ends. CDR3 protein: CASSDQESYEQYF. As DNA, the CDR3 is TGTGCCAGCAGTGACCAGGAATCCTACGAGCAGTACTTC.

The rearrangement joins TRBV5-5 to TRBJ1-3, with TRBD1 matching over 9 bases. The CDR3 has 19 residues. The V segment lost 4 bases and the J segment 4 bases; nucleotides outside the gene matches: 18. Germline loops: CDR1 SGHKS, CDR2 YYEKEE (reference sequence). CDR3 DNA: TGTGCCAGCAGCCCGGCGGGGACAGGGCCTTCAAGGGGAGGAAACACCATATATTTT. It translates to CASSPAGTGPSRGGNTIYF.